This T cell receptor beta chain is drawn from a study of T cells in Graves' hyperthyroidism and ophthalmopathy. The CDR3 regions of TCR beta were amplified from RNA transcripts. The HTBI primer set was used in a first-round RT-PCR of the TCR CDR3. TCRdb re-called the multiplex PCR reads through MiXCR, storing one row per CDR3 protein. The sample carries approximately 690,000 distinct CDR3 sequences, under 25% recorded once. Broader study findings: Blood also contained most expanded thyroid clonotypes above 0.001.

The table lists this clonotype with a few counts. The antigen is undetermined. The CDR3 consists of 12 residues. Trimming shortened V by 5 bases and J by 4 bases, and 11 bases separated the two germline ends. CDR1 and CDR2 (germline): DFQATT, SNEGSKA (reference sequence). This rearrangement joins TRBV20-1 to TRBJ1-1; D is uncertain. The origin of this receptor is a man between 25 and 39 years old with Graves' ophthalmopathy. Material for sequencing was blood. This CDR3 is CSASLLRTEAFF. Here the CDR3 DNA reads TGCAGTGCTTCCCTTCTCCGCACTGAAGCTTTCTTT.